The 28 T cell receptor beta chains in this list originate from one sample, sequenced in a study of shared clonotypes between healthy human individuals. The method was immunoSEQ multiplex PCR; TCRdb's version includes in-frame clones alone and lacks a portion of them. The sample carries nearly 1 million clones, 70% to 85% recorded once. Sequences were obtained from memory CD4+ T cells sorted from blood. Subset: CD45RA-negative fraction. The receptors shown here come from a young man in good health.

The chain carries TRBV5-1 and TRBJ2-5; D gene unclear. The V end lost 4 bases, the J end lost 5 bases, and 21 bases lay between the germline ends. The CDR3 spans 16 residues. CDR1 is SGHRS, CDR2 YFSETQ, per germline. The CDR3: CASSPTDVLLPETQYF. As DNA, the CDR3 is TGCGCCAGCAGCCCGACGGATGTGCTACTACCGGAGACCCAGTACTTC.

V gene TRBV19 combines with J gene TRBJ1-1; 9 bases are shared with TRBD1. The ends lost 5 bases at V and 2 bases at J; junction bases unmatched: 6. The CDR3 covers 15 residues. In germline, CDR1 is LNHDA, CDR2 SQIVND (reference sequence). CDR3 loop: CASSHGDRDNTEAFF. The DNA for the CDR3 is TGTGCCAGTAGTCACGGGGACAGGGATAACACTGAAGCTTTCTTT.

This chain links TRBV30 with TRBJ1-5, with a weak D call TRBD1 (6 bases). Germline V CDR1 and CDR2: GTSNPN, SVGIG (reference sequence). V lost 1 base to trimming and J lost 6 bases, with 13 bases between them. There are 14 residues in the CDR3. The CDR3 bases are TGTGCCTGGAGTGGGACTACAGGGAGTCAGCCCCAGCATTTT. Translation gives CAWSGTTGSQPQHF. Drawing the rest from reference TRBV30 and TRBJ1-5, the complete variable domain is SQTIHQWPATLVQPVGSPLSLECTVEGTSNPNLYWYRQAAGRGLQLLFYSVGIGQISSEVPQNLSASRPQDRQFILSSKKLLLSDSGFYLCAWSGTTGSQPQHFGDGTRLSIL.

CDR3 residues: CASMAGTTNQPQHF. The DNA for the CDR3 is TGTGCCAGCATGGCCGGGACCACGAATCAGCCCCAGCATTTT. The gene calls are TRBV6-1 and TRBJ1-5; D is possibly TRBD1 (5 bases). CDR1 MNHNS and CDR2 SASEGT come from the germline V gene. CDR3 length: 14 residues. The germline V and J ends were trimmed by 7 bases and 4 bases, with 14 bases remaining between them.

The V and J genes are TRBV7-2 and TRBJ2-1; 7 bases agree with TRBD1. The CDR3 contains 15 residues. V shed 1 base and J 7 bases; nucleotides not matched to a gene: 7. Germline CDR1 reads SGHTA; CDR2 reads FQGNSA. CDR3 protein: CASSLDARGTNEQFF. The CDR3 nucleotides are TGTGCCAGCAGCTTAGATGCCAGGGGGACGAATGAGCAGTTCTTC.

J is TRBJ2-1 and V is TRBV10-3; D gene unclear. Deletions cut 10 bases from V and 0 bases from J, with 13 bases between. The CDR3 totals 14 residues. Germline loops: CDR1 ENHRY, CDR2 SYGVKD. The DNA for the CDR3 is TGTGCCACGAAGGAATTGCTCTCCTACAATGAGCAGTTCTTC. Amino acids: CATKELLSYNEQFF.

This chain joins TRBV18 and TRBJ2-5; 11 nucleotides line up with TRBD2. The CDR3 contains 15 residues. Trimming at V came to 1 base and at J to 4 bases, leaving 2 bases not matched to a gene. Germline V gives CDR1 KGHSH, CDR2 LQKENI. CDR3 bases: TGTGCCAGCTCACCACGGGGGACTAGCGGAGAGACCCAGTACTTC. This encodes CASSPRGTSGETQYF.

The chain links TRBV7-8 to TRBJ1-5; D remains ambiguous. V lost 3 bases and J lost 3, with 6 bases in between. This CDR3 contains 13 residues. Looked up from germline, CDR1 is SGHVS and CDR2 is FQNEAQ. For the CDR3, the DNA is TGTGCCAGCAGCTTGAGTAACAATCAGCCCCAGCATTTT. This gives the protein CASSLSNNQPQHF.

The CDR3 region is CASSPRQGNTGELFF. In DNA form, the CDR3 reads TGCGCCAGCAGCCCTAGACAAGGGAACACCGGGGAGCTGTTTTTT. V gene TRBV4-3 combines with J gene TRBJ2-2, with D hard to call. The ends were cut back, 4 bases at V and 1 base at J, with 10 bases in the middle. This CDR3 comprises 15 residues. Germline V gives CDR1 LGHNA, CDR2 YSLEER.

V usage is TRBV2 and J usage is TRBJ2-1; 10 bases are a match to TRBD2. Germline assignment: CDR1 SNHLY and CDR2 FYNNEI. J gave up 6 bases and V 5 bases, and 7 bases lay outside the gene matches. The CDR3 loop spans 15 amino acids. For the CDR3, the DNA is TGTGCCAGCAGTAAGAGCGGGGGGGCGGCCAATGAGCAGTTCTTC. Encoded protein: CASSKSGGAANEQFF.

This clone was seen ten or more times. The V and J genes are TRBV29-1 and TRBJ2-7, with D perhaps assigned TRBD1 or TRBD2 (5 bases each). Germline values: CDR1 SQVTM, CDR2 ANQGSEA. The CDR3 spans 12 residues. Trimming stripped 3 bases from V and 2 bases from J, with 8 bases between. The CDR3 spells CSVEMGPYEQYF. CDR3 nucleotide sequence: TGCAGCGTTGAGATGGGACCCTACGAGCAGTACTTC.

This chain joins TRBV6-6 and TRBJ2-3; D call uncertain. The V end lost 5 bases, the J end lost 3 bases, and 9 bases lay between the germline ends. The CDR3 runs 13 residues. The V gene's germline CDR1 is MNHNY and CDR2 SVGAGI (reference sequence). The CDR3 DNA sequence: TGTGCCAGCAGTCGTGTGGGGACAGATACGCAGTATTTT. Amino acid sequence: CASSRVGTDTQYF.

Here the CDR3 DNA reads TGTGCCAGCAGTGGGTTAACCTCTGGGGCCAACGTCCTGACTTTC. This sequence encodes CASSGLTSGANVLTF. The chain links TRBV2 to TRBJ2-6; D gene unclear. CDR1 and CDR2 from the germline V gene are SNHLY and FYNNEI. The CDR3 length is 15 residues. Trimming left V 4 bases short and J 0 bases short, with 7 bases between.

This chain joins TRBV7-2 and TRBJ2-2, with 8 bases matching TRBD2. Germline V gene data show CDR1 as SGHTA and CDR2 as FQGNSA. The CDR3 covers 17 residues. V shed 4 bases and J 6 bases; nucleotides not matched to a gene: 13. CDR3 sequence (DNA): TGTGCCAGCAGCTACGTCTACACCGGGACTAGTCCCGGGGAGCTGTTTTTT. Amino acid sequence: CASSYVYTGTSPGELFF.

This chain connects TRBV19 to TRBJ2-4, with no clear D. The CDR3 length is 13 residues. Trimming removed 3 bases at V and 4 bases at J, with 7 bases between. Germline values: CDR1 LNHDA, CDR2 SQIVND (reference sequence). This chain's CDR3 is CASSMGQKNIQYF. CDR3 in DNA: TGTGCCAGTAGTATGGGCCAGAAAAACATTCAGTACTTC.

The CDR3 DNA reads TGTGCCAGCAGCTTAGAGGGCGGGAGGAACACTGAAGCTTTCTTT. Its protein product is CASSLEGGRNTEAFF. The chain is built from TRBV7-2 and TRBJ1-1; D remains ambiguous. V was trimmed by 1 base and J by 1 base, leaving 10 bases between them. The CDR3 is 15 residues long. From germline, CDR1 is SGHTA and CDR2 FQGNSA.

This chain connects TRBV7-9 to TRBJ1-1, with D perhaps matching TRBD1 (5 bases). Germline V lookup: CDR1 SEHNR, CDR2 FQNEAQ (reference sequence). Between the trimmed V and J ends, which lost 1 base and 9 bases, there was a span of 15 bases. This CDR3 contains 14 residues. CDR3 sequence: CASSLGGLGTQAFF. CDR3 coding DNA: TGTGCCAGCAGCTTAGGGGGTCTCGGGACCCAAGCTTTCTTT.

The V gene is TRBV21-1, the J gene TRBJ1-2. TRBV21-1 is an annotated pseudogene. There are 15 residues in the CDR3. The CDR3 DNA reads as TGTGCCAGCAGCAAAGCGGGGATAGGCTACTATGGCTACACCTTC. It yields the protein CASSKAGIGYYGYTF.

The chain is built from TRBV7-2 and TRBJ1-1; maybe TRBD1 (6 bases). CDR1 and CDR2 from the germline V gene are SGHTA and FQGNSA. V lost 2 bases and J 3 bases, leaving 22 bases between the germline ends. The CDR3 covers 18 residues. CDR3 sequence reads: CASSLSLRDTSSDTEAFF. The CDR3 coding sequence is TGTGCCAGCAGCTTAAGCCTCCGGGACACTAGTTCGGACACTGAAGCTTTCTTT. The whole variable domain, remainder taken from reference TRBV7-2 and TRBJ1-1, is GAGVSQSPSNKVTEKGKDVELRCDPISGHTALYWYRQSLGQGLEFLIYFQGNSAPDKSGLPSDRFSAERTGGSVSTLTIQRTQQEDSAVYLCASSLSLRDTSSDTEAFFGQGTRLTVV.

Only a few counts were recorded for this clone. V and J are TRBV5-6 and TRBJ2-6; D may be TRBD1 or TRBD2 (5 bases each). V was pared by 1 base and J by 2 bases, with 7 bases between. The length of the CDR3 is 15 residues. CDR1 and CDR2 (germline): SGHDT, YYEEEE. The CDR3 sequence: CASSLRDAGANVLTF. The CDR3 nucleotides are TGTGCCAGCAGCTTGCGGGACGCTGGGGCCAACGTCCTGACTTTC. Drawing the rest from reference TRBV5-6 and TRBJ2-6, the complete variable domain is DAGVTQSPTHLIKTRGQQVTLRCSPKSGHDTVSWYQQALGQGPQFIFQYYEEEERQRGNFPDRFSGHQFPNYSSELNVNALLLGDSALYLCASSLRDAGANVLTFGAGSRLTVL.

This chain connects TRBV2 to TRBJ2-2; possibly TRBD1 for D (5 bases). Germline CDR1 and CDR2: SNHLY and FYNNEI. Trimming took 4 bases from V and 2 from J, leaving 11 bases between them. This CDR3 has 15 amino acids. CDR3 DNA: TGTGCCAGCAGTGCCCGTCAGGGAAACACCGGGGAGCTGTTTTTT. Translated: CASSARQGNTGELFF. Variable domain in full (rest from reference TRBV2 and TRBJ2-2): EPEVTQTPSHQVTQMGQEVILRCVPISNHLYFYWYRQILGQKVEFLVSFYNNEISEKSEIFDDQFSVERPDGSNFTLKIRSTKLEDSAMYFCASSARQGNTGELFFGEGSRLTVL.

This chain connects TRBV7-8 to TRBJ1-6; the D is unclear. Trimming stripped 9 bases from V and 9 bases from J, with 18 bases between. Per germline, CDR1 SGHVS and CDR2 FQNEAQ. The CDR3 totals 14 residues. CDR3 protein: CASAIGQDSSPLHF. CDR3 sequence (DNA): TGTGCCAGTGCCATCGGGCAGGATAGTTCACCCCTCCACTTT.

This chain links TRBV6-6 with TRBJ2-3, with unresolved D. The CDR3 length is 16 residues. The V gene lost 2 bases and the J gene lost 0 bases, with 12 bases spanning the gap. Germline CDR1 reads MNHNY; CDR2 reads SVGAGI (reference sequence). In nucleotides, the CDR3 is TGTGCCAGCAGTTACCCTAAACGGACCAGCACAGATACGCAGTATTTT. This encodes CASSYPKRTSTDTQYF.

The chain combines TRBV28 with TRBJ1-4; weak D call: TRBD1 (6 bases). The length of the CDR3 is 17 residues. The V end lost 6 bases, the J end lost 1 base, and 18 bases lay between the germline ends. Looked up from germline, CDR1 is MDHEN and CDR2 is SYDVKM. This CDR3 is CASRRRTVGRTNEKLFF. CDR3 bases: TGTGCCAGCAGGCGGAGGACAGTAGGTAGAACTAATGAAAAACTGTTTTTT.

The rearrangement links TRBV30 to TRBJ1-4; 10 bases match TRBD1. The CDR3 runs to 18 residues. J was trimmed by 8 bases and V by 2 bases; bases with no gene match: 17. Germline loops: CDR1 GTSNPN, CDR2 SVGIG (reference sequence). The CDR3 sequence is CAWSSDRDRGDSREKLFF. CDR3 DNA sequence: TGTGCCTGGAGTTCCGACCGGGACAGGGGCGATTCTAGGGAAAAACTGTTTTTT.

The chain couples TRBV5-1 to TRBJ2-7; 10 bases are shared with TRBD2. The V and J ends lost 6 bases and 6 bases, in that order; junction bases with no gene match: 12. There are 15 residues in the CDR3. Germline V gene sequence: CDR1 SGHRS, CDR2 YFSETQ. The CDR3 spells CASTPQPASGSEQYF. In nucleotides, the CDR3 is TGCGCCAGCACACCCCAACCGGCTAGCGGGAGCGAGCAGTACTTC. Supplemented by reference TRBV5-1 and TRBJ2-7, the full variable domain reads KAGVTQTPRYLIKTRGQQVTLSCSPISGHRSVSWYQQTPGQGLQFLFEYFSETQRNKGNFPGRFSGRQFSNSRSEMNVSTLELGDSALYLCASTPQPASGSEQYFGPGTRLTVT.

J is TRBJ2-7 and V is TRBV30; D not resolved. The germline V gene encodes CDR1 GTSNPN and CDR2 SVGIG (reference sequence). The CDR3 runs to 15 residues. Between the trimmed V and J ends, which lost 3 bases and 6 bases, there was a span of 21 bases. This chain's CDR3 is CAWSGRIYLSREQYF. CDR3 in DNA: TGTGCCTGGAGCGGACGAATCTATTTATCTCGCGAGCAGTACTTC.

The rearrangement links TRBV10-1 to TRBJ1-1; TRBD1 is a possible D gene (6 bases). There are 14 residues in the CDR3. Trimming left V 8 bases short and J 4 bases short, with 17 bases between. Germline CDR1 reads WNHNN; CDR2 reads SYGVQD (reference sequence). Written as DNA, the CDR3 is TGCGCCAGCTCTCCCGGGGGGGCTGGCACTGAAGCTTTCTTT. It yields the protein CASSPGGAGTEAFF.